The T cell receptor beta chain described here comes from a study of blood T cell repertoires in COVID-19. Study-wide context: Sites across the United States, Italy and Spain contributed samples from acute and convalescent COVID-19. Nucleic acid was either cDNA or gDNA, and it came from T cells, B-cell-depleted T cells, or PBMCs.

This CDR3 comprises 17 residues. The J segment lost 5 bases and the V segment lost 0 bases, leaving 8 bases of the junction unmatched. Germline V gene sequence: CDR1 GTSNPN, CDR2 SVGIG (reference sequence). Only in-frame clones appear in the TCRdb table, and some are missing; sequencing was by immunoSEQ multiplex PCR. The sample includes about 87,000 clones, approximately 86% of them seen just once. V usage is TRBV30 and J usage is TRBJ2-1, with TRBD2 identical over 12 bases. The specimen sequenced was peripheral blood. The receptor's source is a man aged 40-55 years with acute or convalescent COVID-19. The CDR3 region has the DNA TGTGCCTGGAGTGTATTCAGACTAGCGGGAGTGGACAATGAGCAGTTCTTC. Translating it yields CAWSVFRLAGVDNEQFF.